The 27 T cell receptor beta chains below come from one sample, sequenced in a study of T cells after yellow fever vaccination. TCRdb redid the calling of the 5' RACE reads with MiXCR, one entry per CDR3 protein. The table lists approximately 120,000 distinct CDR3 sequences, 6% to 8% of them singletons, with around 2.3% in the top ten. Sequences were derived from CD4+ T cells sorted from PBMCs, sampled about 10 days after the first yellow fever vaccination. These receptors all come from a man aged 18 to 29 who received the YFV17D yellow fever vaccine.

This clonotype was detected ten times or more. This chain links TRBV3-1 with TRBJ2-1, with D possibly being TRBD1 or TRBD2 (5 bases each). Trimming left V 1 base short and J 8 bases short, with 6 bases between. The CDR3 extends over 12 amino acids. Germline CDR1 is LGHDT and CDR2 is YNNKEL (reference sequence). CDR3 DNA sequence: TGTGCCAGCAGCCAAGGAGGGGATGAGCAGTTCTTC. Its protein product is CASSQGGDEQFF.

In its sample, this clonotype was seen many times. The rearrangement uses TRBV5-1 and TRBJ2-1; D gene ambiguous. Trimming took 0 bases from V and 1 from J, leaving 5 bases between them. Germline values: CDR1 SGHRS, CDR2 YFSETQ. The CDR3 spans 14 residues. The DNA of the CDR3 is TGCGCCAGCAGCTTGGGGTTATCCTACAATGAGCAGTTCTTC. This translates into CASSLGLSYNEQFF.

This clonotype was detected many times. The rearrangement uses TRBV25-1 and TRBJ2-3; D gene ambiguous. Trimming removed 4 bases from V and 2 bases from J, with 13 bases in between. The CDR3 extends over 15 amino acids. Germline CDR1 and CDR2: MGHDK and SYGVNS. The CDR3 reads CASSAPKWDTDTQYF. As DNA, the CDR3 is TGTGCCAGCAGTGCCCCGAAATGGGACACAGATACGCAGTATTTT. Filled out from reference TRBV25-1 and TRBJ2-3, the complete variable domain reads EADIYQTPRYLVIGTGKKITLECSQTMGHDKMYWYQQDPGMELHLIHYSYGVNSTEKGDLSSESTVSRIRTEHFPLTLESARPSHTSQYLCASSAPKWDTDTQYFGPGTRLTVL.

This clonotype was observed many times. V is TRBV5-4 and J is TRBJ2-6; 13 positions agree with TRBD2. This CDR3 is built from 18 residues. The junction had 4 bases not matched to a gene; V was cut back by 3 bases and J by 1 base. Germline lookup yields CDR1 SGHNT and CDR2 YYREEE (reference sequence). The CDR3 sequence: CASSSGLAGLSGANVLTF. In DNA form, the CDR3 reads TGTGCCAGCAGCTCGGGACTAGCGGGGCTATCTGGGGCCAACGTCCTGACTTTC.

There are many counts of this clonotype. The chain couples TRBV7-2 to TRBJ1-2; 7 bases are shared with TRBD1. This CDR3 has 13 amino acids. V was clipped by 5 bases and J by 8 bases; unmatched bases: 8. Germline-derived CDR1 and CDR2 are SGHTA and FQGNSA. Here the CDR3 reads CASSPGQFMGYTF. CDR3 DNA sequence: TGTGCCAGCAGCCCGGGACAGTTTATGGGCTACACCTTC.

There are many counts of this clonotype. The rearrangement joins TRBV5-1 to TRBJ2-5; 8 bases align to TRBD2. The J segment lost 2 bases and the V segment lost 2 bases, leaving 8 bases of the junction unmatched. The CDR3 runs to 16 residues. Germline values: CDR1 SGHRS, CDR2 YFSETQ. CDR3 nucleotides: TGCGCCAGCAGCTTCTCACCGGGACTAGAACAAGAGACCCAGTACTTC. Its translation: CASSFSPGLEQETQYF.

This clonotype showed up many times. The V call is TRBV20-1, the J call TRBJ2-5, with D possibly matching TRBD2 (6 bases). Trimming took 6 bases from V and 1 from J, leaving 15 bases between them. The CDR3 is 14 residues long. Germline values: CDR1 DFQATT, CDR2 SNEGSKA (reference sequence). CDR3 protein: CSARVGGVQETQYF. CDR3 nucleotides: TGCAGTGCCCGCGTGGGGGGAGTCCAAGAGACCCAGTACTTC.

This clonotype was detected ten times or more. The V gene is TRBV5-1, the J gene TRBJ2-7; weak D call: TRBD1 (6 bases). Germline loops: CDR1 SGHRS, CDR2 YFSETQ. The length of the CDR3 is 11 residues. The germline V and J ends were trimmed by 4 bases and 4 bases, with 6 bases remaining between them. The CDR3 spells CASSRGYEQYF. CDR3 sequence (DNA): TGCGCCAGCAGCAGGGGGTACGAGCAGTACTTC.

This clonotype was seen many times. DNA of the CDR3: TGTGCCAGCAGCCGAATACAGCAAGGTGAAAAACTGTTTTTT. Translated: CASSRIQQGEKLFF. This chain joins TRBV7-2 and TRBJ1-4, with D hard to call. Germline CDR1 is SGHTA and CDR2 is FQGNSA. The CDR3 spans 14 residues. Trimming took 5 bases from V and 7 from J, leaving 14 bases between them.

Regarding this clonotype: A read error may be the cause here, since a much bigger clone is one base away. The chain is built from TRBV29-1 and TRBJ1-5, with a possible D match to TRBD1 (5 bases). CDR1 is SQVTM, CDR2 ANQGSEA, per germline. Trimming took off 4 bases at V and 1 base at J, with 11 bases between the two ends. This CDR3 spans 14 amino acids. The CDR3 loop is CSVVLGASNQPQHF. For the CDR3, the DNA is TGCAGCGTTGTACTAGGGGCGAGCAATCAGCCCCAGCATTTT.

This clonotype was recorded many times. The chain has TRBV4-1 and TRBJ2-2, with TRBD1 as a possible D gene (5 bases). CDR3 length: 20 residues. CDR1 is MGHRA and CDR2 is YSYEKL in the germline V gene. Trimming left V 3 bases short and J 6 bases short, with 29 bases between. The CDR3 region has the DNA TGCGCCAGCAGCCAGTACCCCCGCCGGTCGACAGACCGGTTCGCCGGGGAGCTGTTTTTT. Translating gives CASSQYPRRSTDRFAGELFF.

In this sample, this clonotype turned up many times. The V gene is TRBV7-9, the J gene TRBJ2-5; TRBD2 is a possible D gene (5 bases). The CDR3 sequence is 13 residues long. V lost 0 bases and J 5 bases, leaving 7 bases between the germline ends. The germline gives CDR1 SEHNR, CDR2 FQNEAQ (reference sequence). The CDR3 bases are TGTGCCAGCAGCTTAGCGGGGAGTGAGACCCAGTACTTC. It translates to CASSLAGSETQYF.

This clonotype has ten or more counts. V is TRBV20-1 and J is TRBJ2-5, with D possibly being TRBD2 (6 bases). The CDR3 extends over 13 amino acids. V gave up 6 bases and J gave up 6 bases, with 17 bases separating them. CDR1 is DFQATT and CDR2 is SNEGSKA in the germline V gene (reference sequence). Written as DNA, the CDR3 is TGCAGTGCGACTGAACTAGCCGTGAAGACCCAGTACTTC. Its protein product is CSATELAVKTQYF.

In this sample, this clonotype turned up many times. This chain joins TRBV28 and TRBJ2-1, with TRBD2 as a possible D gene (7 bases). The ends were cut back, 1 base at V and 0 bases at J, with 10 bases in the middle. This CDR3 has 16 amino acids. Germline lookup yields CDR1 MDHEN and CDR2 SYDVKM. CDR3 DNA: TGTGCCAGCAGTTTATTAGGGGGGGGCTCCTACAATGAGCAGTTCTTC. This encodes CASSLLGGGSYNEQFF. The entire variable domain, with the rest obtained from reference TRBV28 and TRBJ2-1, is as follows: DVKVTQSSRYLVKRTGEKVFLECVQDMDHENMFWYRQDPGLGLRLIYFSYDVKMKEKGDIPEGYSVSREKKERFSLILESASTNQTSMYLCASSLLGGGSYNEQFFGPGTRLTVL.

This clonotype was observed many times. The chain combines TRBV5-4 with TRBJ2-5; no definite D call. This CDR3 has 15 amino acids. Germline CDR1 SGHNT, CDR2 YYREEE (reference sequence). V gave up 3 bases and J gave up 0 bases, with 12 bases separating them. The CDR3 DNA follows: TGTGCCAGCAGCTCGGCGAAATCAAACCAAGAGACCCAGTACTTC. Protein sequence: CASSSAKSNQETQYF.

In its sample, this clonotype was seen many times. The chain couples TRBV28 to TRBJ1-1; tentative D call: TRBD1 (6 bases). The CDR3 is 13 residues long. V lost 4 bases, J lost 7 bases, and 13 bases lay in between. CDR1 is MDHEN and CDR2 is SYDVKM in the germline V gene. CDR3 nucleotides: TGTGCCAGCAGTTCCGGAGACAGGCTTGAAGCTTTCTTT. This translates into CASSSGDRLEAFF.

The gene calls are TRBV27 and TRBJ2-1; D may be TRBD1 (5 bases). CDR1 MNHEY and CDR2 SMNVEV come from the germline V gene (reference sequence). The CDR3 runs 14 residues. V was clipped by 1 base and J by 8 bases, with 12 bases between them. The CDR3 sequence is CASSLWGSIDEQFF. CDR3 nucleotides: TGTGCCAGCAGTTTATGGGGCAGTATCGATGAGCAGTTCTTC.

This clonotype occurred many times. CDR3 amino acids: CASSQVGGYTEAFF. The CDR3 DNA reads TGTGCCAGCAGCCAGGTGGGGGGGTACACTGAAGCTTTCTTT. The V and J genes are TRBV7-2 and TRBJ1-1, with a possible D match to TRBD1 (5 bases). The CDR3 totals 14 residues. Per the germline V gene, CDR1 is SGHTA and CDR2 is FQGNSA. V was trimmed by 5 bases and J by 3 bases, leaving 13 bases between them. Combining the CDR3 with reference TRBV7-2 and TRBJ1-1 gives the whole variable domain GAGVSQSPSNKVTEKGKDVELRCDPISGHTALYWYRQSLGQGLEFLIYFQGNSAPDKSGLPSDRFSAERTGGSVSTLTIQRTQQEDSAVYLCASSQVGGYTEAFFGQGTRLTVV.

In this sample, this clonotype turned up once. This may be a read error: a much more frequent sequence differs by one nucleotide. This CDR3 fails to terminate in the conserved phenylalanine or tryptophan, so it likely reflects a read error. The J gene is TRBJ2-3, the V gene TRBV5-6; 10 positions agree with TRBD2. There are 16 residues in the CDR3. CDR1 SGHDT and CDR2 YYEEEE come from the germline V gene. The junction had 6 bases not matched to a gene; V was cut back by 3 bases and J by 2 bases. CDR3 region: CASSSSGGAFTDTQYL. CDR3 nucleotide sequence: TGTGCCAGCAGCTCGAGCGGGGGGGCCTTCACAGATACGCAGTATCTT.

This clonotype was detected many times. The rearrangement uses TRBV7-6 and TRBJ2-2; no firm D call. The V end lost 2 bases, the J end lost 7 bases, and 8 bases lay between the germline ends. The germline V gene has CDR1 SGHVS and CDR2 FNYEAQ. The CDR3 contains 13 residues. CDR3 sequence (DNA): TGTGCCAGCAGCTTACCGGTCGACGGGGAGCTGTTTTTT. Its translation is CASSLPVDGELFF.

This clonotype occurred many times. The chain combines TRBV9 with TRBJ1-2; D is uncertain. Germline CDR1 and CDR2: SGDLS and YYNGEE. V was shortened by 0 bases and J by 7 bases, with 7 bases between the two germline ends. The CDR3 is 12 amino acids. The CDR3 DNA reads as TGTGCCAGCAGCGTAGGTCTCTCTGGCTACACCTTC. Protein product: CASSVGLSGYTF.

This clonotype was counted many times. This chain joins TRBV20-1 and TRBJ2-1, with unresolved D. CDR1 and CDR2 (germline): DFQATT, SNEGSKA (reference sequence). V was clipped by 4 bases and J by 4 bases, with 5 bases between them. This CDR3 is built from 11 residues. Written as DNA, the CDR3 is TGCAGTGCTACGGGTTACAATGAGCAGTTCTTC. Encoded protein: CSATGYNEQFF.

This clonotype has just a few counts. The chain recombines TRBV4-3 with TRBJ2-6, with a weak D call TRBD1 (5 bases). The CDR3 is made up of 17 amino acids. V lost 1 base and J lost 1, with 11 bases in between. Germline V gene lookup returns CDR1 LGHNA and CDR2 YSLEER. Written as DNA, the CDR3 is TGCGCCAGCAGCCAAGCCGCCAGGGCGTCTGGGGCCAACGTCCTGACTTTC. It translates to CASSQAARASGANVLTF.

This clonotype showed up just a few times. The J gene is TRBJ2-5, the V gene TRBV5-4; D is possibly TRBD2 (5 bases). Germline V CDR1 and CDR2: SGHNT, YYREEE (reference sequence). Trimming left V 0 bases short and J 5 bases short, with 11 bases between. CDR3 length: 14 residues. The CDR3 reads CASSLDGVLETQYF. As DNA, the CDR3 is TGTGCCAGCAGCTTGGACGGGGTTTTGGAGACCCAGTACTTC.

This clonotype was seen at least ten times. The chain employs TRBV20-1 and TRBJ2-5; 8 bases fit TRBD2. This CDR3 comprises 15 residues. CDR1 is DFQATT, CDR2 SNEGSKA, per germline (reference sequence). V lost 3 bases to trimming and J lost 5 bases; unmatched junction nucleotides: 11. The CDR3 DNA reads as TGCAGTGCTAGCCCACAAGTACGGGGGGGGGAGACCCAGTACTTC. The encoded protein is CSASPQVRGGETQYF.

The V call is TRBV5-4, the J call TRBJ2-3; the D gene could be TRBD1 or TRBD2 (6 bases each). This CDR3 has 14 residues. The V gene lost 2 bases and the J gene lost 10 bases, with 17 bases spanning the gap. Germline V lookup: CDR1 SGHNT, CDR2 YYREEE (reference sequence). CDR3 DNA sequence: TGTGCCAGCAGCTTTCCTGGGGGGCCGGGATCGCAGTATTTT. Translating it yields CASSFPGGPGSQYF. Based on the CDR3 plus reference TRBV5-4 and TRBJ2-3, the full variable domain is ETGVTQSPTHLIKTRGQQVTLRCSSQSGHNTVSWYQQALGQGPQFIFQYYREEENGRGNFPPRFSGLQFPNYSSELNVNALELDDSALYLCASSFPGGPGSQYFGPGTRLTVL.

This clonotype was found many times. V is TRBV5-1 and J is TRBJ1-3, with unresolved D. Germline lookup yields CDR1 SGHRS and CDR2 YFSETQ. There are 15 residues in the CDR3. With 0 bases removed from V and 2 bases from J, the gap between germline ends came to 9 bases. The DNA of the CDR3 is TGCGCCAGCAGCTTGGCCGGGGAAACTGGAAACACCATATATTTT. Translation gives CASSLAGETGNTIYF.